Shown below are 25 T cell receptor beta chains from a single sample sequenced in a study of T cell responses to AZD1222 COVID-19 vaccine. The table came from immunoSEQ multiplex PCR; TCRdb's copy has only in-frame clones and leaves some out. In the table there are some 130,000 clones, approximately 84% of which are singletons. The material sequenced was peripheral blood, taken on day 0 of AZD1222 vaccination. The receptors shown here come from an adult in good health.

CDR3 in amino acids: CSAREDFGAFF. The CDR3 DNA reads as TGCAGTGCTAGAGAGGACTTTGGAGCTTTCTTT. This chain links TRBV20-1 with TRBJ1-1; no firm D call. Germline assignment: CDR1 DFQATT and CDR2 SNEGSKA (reference sequence). The germline V and J ends were trimmed by 0 bases and 10 bases, with 9 bases remaining between them. The CDR3 spans 11 residues.

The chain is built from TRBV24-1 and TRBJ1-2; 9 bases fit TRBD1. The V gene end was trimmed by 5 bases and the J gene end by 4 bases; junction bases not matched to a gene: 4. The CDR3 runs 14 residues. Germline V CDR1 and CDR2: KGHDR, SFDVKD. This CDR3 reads CATSGTGGSYGYTF. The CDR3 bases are TGTGCCACCAGTGGCACAGGGGGCAGCTATGGCTACACCTTC.

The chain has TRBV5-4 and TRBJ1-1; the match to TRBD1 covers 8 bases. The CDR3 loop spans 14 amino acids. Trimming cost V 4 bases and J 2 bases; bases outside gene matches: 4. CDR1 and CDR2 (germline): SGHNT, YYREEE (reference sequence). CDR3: CASSQGAGNTEAFF. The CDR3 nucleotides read TGTGCCAGCAGCCAGGGGGCTGGTAACACTGAAGCTTTCTTT.

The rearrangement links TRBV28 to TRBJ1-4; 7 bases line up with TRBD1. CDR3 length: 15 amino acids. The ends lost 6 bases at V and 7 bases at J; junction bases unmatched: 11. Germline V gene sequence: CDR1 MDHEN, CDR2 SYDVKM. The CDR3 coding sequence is TGTGCCAGCAGCCCTCTAGGGGGCACCCTTGAAAAACTGTTTTTT. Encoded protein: CASSPLGGTLEKLFF.

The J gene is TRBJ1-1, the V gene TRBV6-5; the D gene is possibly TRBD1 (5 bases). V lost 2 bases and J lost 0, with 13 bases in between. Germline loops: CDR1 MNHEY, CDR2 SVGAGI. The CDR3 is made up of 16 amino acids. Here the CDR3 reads CASSYTAPGLNTEAFF. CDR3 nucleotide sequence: TGTGCCAGCAGTTACACCGCGCCGGGACTGAACACTGAAGCTTTCTTT.

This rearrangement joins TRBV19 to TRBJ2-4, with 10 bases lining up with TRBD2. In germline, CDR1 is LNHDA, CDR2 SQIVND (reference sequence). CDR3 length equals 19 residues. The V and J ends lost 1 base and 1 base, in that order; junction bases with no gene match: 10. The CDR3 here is CASSIGRLAGAQAKNIQYF. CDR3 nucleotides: TGTGCCAGTAGTATAGGCCGGCTAGCGGGGGCCCAGGCCAAAAACATTCAGTACTTC.

In DNA form, the CDR3 reads TGCGCCAGCAGCTTGGTGACAGGAGTTGAAAAACTGTTTTTT. This gives the protein CASSLVTGVEKLFF. This chain links TRBV5-1 with TRBJ1-4, with D possibly matching TRBD1 (6 bases). This CDR3 comprises 14 residues. V was cut by 0 bases and J by 7 bases, with 10 bases left in between. Per germline, CDR1 SGHRS and CDR2 YFSETQ.

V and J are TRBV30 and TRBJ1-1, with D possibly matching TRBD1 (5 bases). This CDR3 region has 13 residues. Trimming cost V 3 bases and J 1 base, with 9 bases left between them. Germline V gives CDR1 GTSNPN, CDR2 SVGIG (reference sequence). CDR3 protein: CAWSTQGNTEAFF. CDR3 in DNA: TGTGCCTGGAGCACCCAGGGGAACACTGAAGCTTTCTTT. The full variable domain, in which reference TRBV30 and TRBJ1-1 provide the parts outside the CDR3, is SQTIHQWPATLVQPVGSPLSLECTVEGTSNPNLYWYRQAAGRGLQLLFYSVGIGQISSEVPQNLSASRPQDRQFILSSKKLLLSDSGFYLCAWSTQGNTEAFFGQGTRLTVV.

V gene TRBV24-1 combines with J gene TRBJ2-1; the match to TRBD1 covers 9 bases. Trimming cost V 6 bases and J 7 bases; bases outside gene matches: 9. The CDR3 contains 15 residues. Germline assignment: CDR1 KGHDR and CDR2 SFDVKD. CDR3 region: CATSLSGTGLNEQFF. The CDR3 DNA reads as TGTGCCACCAGTTTATCCGGGACAGGGTTGAATGAGCAGTTCTTC.

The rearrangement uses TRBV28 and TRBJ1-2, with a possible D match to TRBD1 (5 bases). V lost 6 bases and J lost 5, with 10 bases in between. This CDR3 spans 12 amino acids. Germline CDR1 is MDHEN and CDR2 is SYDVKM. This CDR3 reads CASRATVYGYTF. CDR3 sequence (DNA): TGTGCCAGCAGGGCGACAGTTTATGGCTACACCTTC.

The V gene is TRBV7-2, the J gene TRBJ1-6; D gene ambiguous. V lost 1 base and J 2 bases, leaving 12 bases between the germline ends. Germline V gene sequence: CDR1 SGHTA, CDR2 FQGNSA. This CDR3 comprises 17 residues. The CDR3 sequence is CASSLVGGRAYNSPLHF. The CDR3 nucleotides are TGTGCCAGCAGCTTAGTGGGAGGGAGAGCCTATAATTCACCCCTCCACTTT.

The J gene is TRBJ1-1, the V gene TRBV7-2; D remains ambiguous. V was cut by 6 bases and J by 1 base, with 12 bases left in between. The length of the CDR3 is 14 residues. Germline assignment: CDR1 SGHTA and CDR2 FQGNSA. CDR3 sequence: CASRYTVGNTEAFF. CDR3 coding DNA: TGTGCCAGCAGGTATACTGTGGGGAACACTGAAGCTTTCTTT.

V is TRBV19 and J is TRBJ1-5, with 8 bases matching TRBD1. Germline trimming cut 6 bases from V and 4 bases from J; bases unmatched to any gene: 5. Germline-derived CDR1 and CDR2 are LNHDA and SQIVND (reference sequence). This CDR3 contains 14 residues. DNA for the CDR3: TGTGCCAGTAGCCCGCGACAGGGGAATCAGCCCCAGCATTTT. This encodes CASSPRQGNQPQHF.

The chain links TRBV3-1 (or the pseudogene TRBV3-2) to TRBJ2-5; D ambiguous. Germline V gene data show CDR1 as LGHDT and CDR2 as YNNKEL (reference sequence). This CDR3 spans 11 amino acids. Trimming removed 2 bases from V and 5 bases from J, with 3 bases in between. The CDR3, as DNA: TGTGCCAGCAGCCAAATGGAGACCCAGTACTTC. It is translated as CASSQMETQYF.

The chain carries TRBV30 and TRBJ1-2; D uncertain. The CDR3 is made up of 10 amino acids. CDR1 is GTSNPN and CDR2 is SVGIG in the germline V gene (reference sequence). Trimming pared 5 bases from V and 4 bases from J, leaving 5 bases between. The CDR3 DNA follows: TGTGCCTGGCGTACCTATGGCTACACCTTC. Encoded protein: CAWRTYGYTF.

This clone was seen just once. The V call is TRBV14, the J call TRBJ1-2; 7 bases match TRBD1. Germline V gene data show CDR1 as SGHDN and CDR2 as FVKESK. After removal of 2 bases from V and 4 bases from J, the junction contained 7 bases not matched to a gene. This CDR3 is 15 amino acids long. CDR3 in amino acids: CASSQYRTGLYGYTF. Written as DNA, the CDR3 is TGTGCCAGCAGCCAATACAGGACAGGACTCTATGGCTACACCTTC.

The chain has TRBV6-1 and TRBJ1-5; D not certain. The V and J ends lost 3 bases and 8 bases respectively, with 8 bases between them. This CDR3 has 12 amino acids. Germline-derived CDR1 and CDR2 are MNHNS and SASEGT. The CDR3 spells CASSDALKPQHF. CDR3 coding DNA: TGTGCCAGCAGTGACGCTCTGAAGCCCCAGCATTTT.

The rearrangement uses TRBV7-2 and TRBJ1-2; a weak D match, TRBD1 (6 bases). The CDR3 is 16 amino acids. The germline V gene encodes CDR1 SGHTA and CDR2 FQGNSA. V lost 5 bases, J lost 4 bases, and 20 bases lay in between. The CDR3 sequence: CASSQWQGTSGYGYTF. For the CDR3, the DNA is TGTGCCAGCAGCCAATGGCAAGGGACATCCGGCTATGGCTACACCTTC.

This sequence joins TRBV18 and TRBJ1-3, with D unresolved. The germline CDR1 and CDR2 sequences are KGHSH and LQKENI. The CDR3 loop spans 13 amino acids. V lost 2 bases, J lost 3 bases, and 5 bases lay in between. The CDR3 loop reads CASSPGNGNTIYF. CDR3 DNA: TGTGCCAGCTCACCAGGGAATGGAAACACCATATATTTT.

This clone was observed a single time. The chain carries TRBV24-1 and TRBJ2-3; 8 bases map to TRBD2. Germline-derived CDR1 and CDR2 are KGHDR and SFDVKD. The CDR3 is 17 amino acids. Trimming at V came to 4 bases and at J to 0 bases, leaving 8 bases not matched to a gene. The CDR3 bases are TGTGCCACCAGTGAAGGGCGGGGGGCTTTTAGCACAGATACGCAGTATTTT. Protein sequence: CATSEGRGAFSTDTQYF.

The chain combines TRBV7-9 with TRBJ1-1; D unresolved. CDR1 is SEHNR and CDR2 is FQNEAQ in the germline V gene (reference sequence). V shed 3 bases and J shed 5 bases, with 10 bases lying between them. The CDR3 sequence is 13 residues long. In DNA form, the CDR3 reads TGTGCCAGCAGCTTCTACCAGGCGACTGAAGCTTTCTTT. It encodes CASSFYQATEAFF.

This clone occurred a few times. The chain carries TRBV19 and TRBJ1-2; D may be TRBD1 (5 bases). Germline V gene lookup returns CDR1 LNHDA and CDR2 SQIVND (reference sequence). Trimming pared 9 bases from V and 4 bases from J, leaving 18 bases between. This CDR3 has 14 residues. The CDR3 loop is CASKAGTTVYGYTF. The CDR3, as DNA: TGTGCCAGCAAGGCAGGGACGACAGTCTATGGCTACACCTTC.

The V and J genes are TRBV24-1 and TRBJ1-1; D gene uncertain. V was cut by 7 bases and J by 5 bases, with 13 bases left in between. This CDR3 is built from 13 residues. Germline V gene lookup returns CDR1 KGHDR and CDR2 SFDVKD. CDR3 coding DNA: TGTGCCACCAGCGAATCCGGGATTACTGAAGCTTTCTTT. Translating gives CATSESGITEAFF.

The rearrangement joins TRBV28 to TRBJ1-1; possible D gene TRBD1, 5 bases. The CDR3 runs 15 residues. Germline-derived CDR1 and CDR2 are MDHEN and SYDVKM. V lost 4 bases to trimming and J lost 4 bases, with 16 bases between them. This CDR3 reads CASSSPGTRGTEAFF. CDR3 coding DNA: TGTGCCAGCAGTTCCCCCGGGACGAGGGGCACTGAAGCTTTCTTT.

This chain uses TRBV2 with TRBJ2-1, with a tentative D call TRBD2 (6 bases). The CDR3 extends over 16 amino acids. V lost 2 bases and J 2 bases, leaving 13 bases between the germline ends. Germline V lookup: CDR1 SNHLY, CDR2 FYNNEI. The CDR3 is CASSESGQGPYNEQFF. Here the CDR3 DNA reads TGTGCCAGCAGTGAAAGCGGGCAGGGCCCCTACAATGAGCAGTTCTTC.